The clone carrying this TCR beta chain has a handful of counts. The length of the CDR3 is 13 residues. The V gene's germline CDR1 is LNHDA and CDR2 SQIVND (reference sequence). V was clipped by 1 base and J by 1 base, with 5 bases between them. MiXCR, applied by TCRdb to the PCR reads, yields one record per CDR3 protein. The table includes approximately 550,000 distinct CDR3 sequences, less than 30% detected once. The sample originates from a study of molecular identifiers for immune sequencing clone quantification. Background on the study: The replicate experiment used RNA from roughly 18,000 or 92,000 naive CD8 cells. This RNA was split into five aliquots, and four of them were sequenced.

Sequencing was done on a sample of naive CD8+ T cells from blood, with Jurkat cell RNA spiked in. Specified subset: FACS-sorted CD8+CD4-CCR7+CD45RA+ naive T cells. The chain is built from TRBV19 and TRBJ2-7; D remains unclear. This clonotype was obtained from a human donor in good health. Some libraries in this study had Jurkat cell RNA spiked in. This chain's CDR3 is CASSIATSYEQYF. The CDR3 DNA sequence: TGTGCCAGTAGTATAGCGACGTCCTACGAGCAGTACTTC.